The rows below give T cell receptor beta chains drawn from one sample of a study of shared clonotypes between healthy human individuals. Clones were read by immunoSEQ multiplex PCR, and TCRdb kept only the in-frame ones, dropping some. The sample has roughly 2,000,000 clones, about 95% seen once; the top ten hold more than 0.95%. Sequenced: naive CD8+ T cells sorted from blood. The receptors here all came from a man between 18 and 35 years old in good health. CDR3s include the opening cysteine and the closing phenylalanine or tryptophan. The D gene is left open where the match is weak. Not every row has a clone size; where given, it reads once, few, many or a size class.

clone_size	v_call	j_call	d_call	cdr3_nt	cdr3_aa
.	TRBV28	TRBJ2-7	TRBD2	TGTGCCAGCACGCAAGCGGGGGCCTCCTACGAGCAGTACTTC	CASTQAGASYEQYF
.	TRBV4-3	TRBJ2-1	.	TGCGCCAGCAGTCCTTGGCGCGCCAATGAGCAGTTCTTC	CASSPWRANEQFF
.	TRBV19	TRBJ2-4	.	TGTGCCAGTAGTATTGACGGATGGAACATTCAGTACTTC	CASSIDGWNIQYF
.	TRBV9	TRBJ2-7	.	TGTGCCAGCAGCGTAGCGGGTTCCGAGTACGAGCAGTACTTC	CASSVAGSEYEQYF
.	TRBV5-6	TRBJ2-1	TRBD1	TGTGCCAGCAGCGCCCCCCAACAGGGGATCTATGAGCAGTTCTTC	CASSAPQQGIYEQFF
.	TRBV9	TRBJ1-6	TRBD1	TGTGCCAGCAGCGGGGGACAGACCGGGCATTCACCCCTCCACTTT	CASSGGQTGHSPLHF
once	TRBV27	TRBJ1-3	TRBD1	TGTGCCAGCAGTTTCGGAAGGGACAGGGTTCGCTCTGGAAACACCATATATTTT	CASSFGRDRVRSGNTIYF
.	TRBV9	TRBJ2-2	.	TGTGCCAGCAGCGTAGAAAAGGGACCGAACACCGGGGAGCTGTTTTTT	CASSVEKGPNTGELFF
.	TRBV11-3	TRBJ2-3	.	TGTGCCAGCAGCTTAGTAGGCGGAGATACGCAGTATTTT	CASSLVGGDTQYF
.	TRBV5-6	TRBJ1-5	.	TGTGCCAGCAGCTTATATGGTGACAATCAGCCCCAGCATTTT	CASSLYGDNQPQHF
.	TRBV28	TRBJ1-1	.	TGTGCCAGCAGCTTTAACATGAACACTGAAGCTTTCTTT	CASSFNMNTEAFF
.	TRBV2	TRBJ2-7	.	TGTGCCAGCAGACACCAGGGGTTTCCCATCGAGCAGTACTTC	CASRHQGFPIEQYF
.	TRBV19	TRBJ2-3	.	TGTGCCAGTAGTATAGTGCCGGTCACAGATACGCAGTATTTT	CASSIVPVTDTQYF
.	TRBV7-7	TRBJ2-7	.	TGTGCTAGCAGCTTCCGGCACCGGGAGTACTTC	CASSFRHREYF
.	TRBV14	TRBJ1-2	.	TGTGCCAGCAGCCAAGAAGGGCTCTACGGCTACACCTTC	CASSQEGLYGYTF
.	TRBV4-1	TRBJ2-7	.	TGCGCCAGCAGCCAAGTCGGGGACCAAAGATACGAGCAGTACTTC	CASSQVGDQRYEQYF
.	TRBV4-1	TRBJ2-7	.	TGCGCCAGCAGCCAGAGAGACAGTCACGAGCAGTACTTC	CASSQRDSHEQYF
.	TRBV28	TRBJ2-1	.	TGTGCCAGCAGTTTAAGGGTAGCACCCAATGAGCAGTTCTTC	CASSLRVAPNEQFF
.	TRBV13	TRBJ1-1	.	TGTGCCAGCAGCCCCCATGGGGACACTGAAGCTTTCTTT	CASSPHGDTEAFF
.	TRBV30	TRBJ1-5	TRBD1	TGTGCCTTTCAGGGACAGGGAAGTCAGCCCCAGCATTTT	CAFQGQGSQPQHF
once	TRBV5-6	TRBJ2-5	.	TGTGCCAGCAGCTTGGACGACAGGTTCCAAGAGACCCAGTACTTC	CASSLDDRFQETQYF
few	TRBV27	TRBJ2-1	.	TGTGCCAGCAGTTTGGGGACTCCCGATTACAATGAGCAGTTCTTC	CASSLGTPDYNEQFF
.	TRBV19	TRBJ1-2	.	TGTGCCAGTACCCTCCAGGGGAGATATGGCTACACCTTC	CASTLQGRYGYTF
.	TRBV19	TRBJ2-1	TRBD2	TGTGCCAGTAGTATAGATCCAGCGGGAGGGTTCGGCAATGAGCAGTTCTTC	CASSIDPAGGFGNEQFF
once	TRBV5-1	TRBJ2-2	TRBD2	TGCGCCAGCAGCCCACGGATAGCGGGAGGGCCCTCCGGGGAGCTGTTTTTT	CASSPRIAGGPSGELFF
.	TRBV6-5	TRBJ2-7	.	TGTGCCAGCAGTTACTCTCCGGGACATATATCGTACGAGCAGTACTTC	CASSYSPGHISYEQYF
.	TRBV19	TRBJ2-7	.	TGTGCCAGTTCAGGGAATCGCTACGAGCAGTACTTC	CASSGNRYEQYF
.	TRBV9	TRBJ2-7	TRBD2	TGTGCCAGCAGCGTAGACCTAGCGGGAGATGGCTACGAGCAGTACTTC	CASSVDLAGDGYEQYF
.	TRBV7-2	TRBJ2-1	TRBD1	TGTGCCAGCAGCTTAAGGGTTTCGGGACAGGGCGAAAATGAGCAGTTCTTC	CASSLRVSGQGENEQFF
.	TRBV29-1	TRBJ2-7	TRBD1	TGCAGCGTTCCCGGGACAGGGCACGACGAGCAGTACTTC	CSVPGTGHDEQYF
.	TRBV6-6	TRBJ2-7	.	TGTGCCAGCAGTTACTGGGACTCCGCCGGAGATGAGCAGTACTTC	CASSYWDSAGDEQYF
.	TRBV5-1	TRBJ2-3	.	TGCGCCAGCAGCTTGGAATCGGCGAGCACAGATACGCAGTATTTT	CASSLESASTDTQYF
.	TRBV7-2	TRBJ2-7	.	TGTGCCAGCAGCTGGATGCCAGGGGCGGAGGACGAGCAGTACTTC	CASSWMPGAEDEQYF
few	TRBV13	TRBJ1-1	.	TGTGCCAGCAGCTTAGGTAACACTGAAGCTTTCTTT	CASSLGNTEAFF
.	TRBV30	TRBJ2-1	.	TGTGCCTGGAGTAATGATGAGCAGTTCTTC	CAWSNDEQFF
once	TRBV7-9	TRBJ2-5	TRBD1	TGTGCCAGCAGCTTAGTGGGACAGGGGGAGACCCAGTACTTC	CASSLVGQGETQYF
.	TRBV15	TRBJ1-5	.	TGTGCCACCAGGGGGGACTGGGATCAGCCCCAGCATTTT	CATRGDWDQPQHF
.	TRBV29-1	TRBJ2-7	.	TGCAGCGTTGCGGCAGGGTTCTCCTACGAGCAGTACTTC	CSVAAGFSYEQYF
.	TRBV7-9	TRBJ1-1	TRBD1	TGTGCCAGCAGCTTCCCGGACAGGACGAACACTGAAGCTTTCTTT	CASSFPDRTNTEAFF
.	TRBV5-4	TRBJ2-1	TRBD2	TGTGCCAGCAGCTTGGGAGATCTAGCGGGAGGGCCCTCCTACAATGAGCAGTTCTTC	CASSLGDLAGGPSYNEQFF
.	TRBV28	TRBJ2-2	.	TGTGCCAGCAGTTTAGACCTCTTCGCCGGGGAGCTGTTTTTT	CASSLDLFAGELFF
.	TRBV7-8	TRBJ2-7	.	TGTGCCAGCAGCTACAACTCCTACGAGCAGTACTTC	CASSYNSYEQYF
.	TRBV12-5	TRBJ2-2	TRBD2	TGTGCTAGTGGCCGGACTAGCGGGGACGGGGAGCTGTTTTTT	CASGRTSGDGELFF
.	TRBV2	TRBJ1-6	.	TGTGCCAGCAGCGTTTTACAGGGTGTAAGAGGACCCCTCCACTTT	CASSVLQGVRGPLHF
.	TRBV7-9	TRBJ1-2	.	TGTGCCAGCAGTAATTCGACGGTGATGCTCTATGGCTACACCTTC	CASSNSTVMLYGYTF
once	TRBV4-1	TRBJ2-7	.	TGCGCCAGCAGCCATGTAGAGTTCCCAAACTACGAGCAGTACTTC	CASSHVEFPNYEQYF
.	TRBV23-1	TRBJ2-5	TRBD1	TGCGCCAGCAGTGAAAATGGGACAGGGAGGTTTAGCGGCCGAGAGACCCAGTACTTC	CASSENGTGRFSGRETQYF
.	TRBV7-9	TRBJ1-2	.	TGTGCCAGCAGCTTAGCCGGGGGAGACTATGGCTACACCTTC	CASSLAGGDYGYTF
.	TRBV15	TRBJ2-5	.	TGTGCCACCAGCAGCCCTCGGACAGACGATCTCCAAGAGACCCAGTACTTC	CATSSPRTDDLQETQYF
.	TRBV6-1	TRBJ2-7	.	TGTGCCAGCACCCAAAGGGGGAGCTCCTACGAGCAGTACTTC	CASTQRGSSYEQYF
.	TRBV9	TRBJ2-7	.	TGTGCCAGCAGCGGGGGACAACCCTACGAGCAGTACTTC	CASSGGQPYEQYF
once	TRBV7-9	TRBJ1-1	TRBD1	TGTGCCAGCAGCTTAGCGGGACAGGGGGTGAACACTGAAGCTTTCTTT	CASSLAGQGVNTEAFF